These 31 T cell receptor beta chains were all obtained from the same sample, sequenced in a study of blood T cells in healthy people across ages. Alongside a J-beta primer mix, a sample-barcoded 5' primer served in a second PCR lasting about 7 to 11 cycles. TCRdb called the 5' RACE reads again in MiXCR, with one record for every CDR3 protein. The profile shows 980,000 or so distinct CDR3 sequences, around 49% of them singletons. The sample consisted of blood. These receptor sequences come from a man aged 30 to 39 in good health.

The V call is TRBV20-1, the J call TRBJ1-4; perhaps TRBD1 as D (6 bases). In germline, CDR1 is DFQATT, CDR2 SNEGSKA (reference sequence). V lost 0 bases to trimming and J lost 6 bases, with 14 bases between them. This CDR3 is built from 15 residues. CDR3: CSARDQGGGDEKLFF. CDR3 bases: TGCAGTGCTAGAGATCAGGGAGGGGGGGATGAAAAACTGTTTTTT.

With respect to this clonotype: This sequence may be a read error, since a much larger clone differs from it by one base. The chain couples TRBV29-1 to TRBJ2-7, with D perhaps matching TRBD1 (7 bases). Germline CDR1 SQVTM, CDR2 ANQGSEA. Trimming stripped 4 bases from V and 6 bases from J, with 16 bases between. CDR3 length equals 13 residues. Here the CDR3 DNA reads TGCAGCGTTGTGCGGGACAGCGAGGGCGAGCAGTACTTC. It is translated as CSVVRDSEGEQYF.

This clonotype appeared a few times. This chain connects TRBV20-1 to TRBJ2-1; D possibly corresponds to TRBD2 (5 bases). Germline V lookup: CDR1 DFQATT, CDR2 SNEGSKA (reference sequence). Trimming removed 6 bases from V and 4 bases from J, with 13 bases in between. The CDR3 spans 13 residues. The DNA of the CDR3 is TGCAGTGCCTCCCTTGGAGGATACAATGAGCAGTTCTTC. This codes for CSASLGGYNEQFF.

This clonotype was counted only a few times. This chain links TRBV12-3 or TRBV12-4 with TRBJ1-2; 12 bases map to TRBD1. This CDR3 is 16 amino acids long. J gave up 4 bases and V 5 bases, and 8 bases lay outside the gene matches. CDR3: CASSPRGQGASYGYTF. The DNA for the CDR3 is TGTGCCAGCAGTCCGCGGGGACAGGGGGCAAGCTATGGCTACACCTTC.

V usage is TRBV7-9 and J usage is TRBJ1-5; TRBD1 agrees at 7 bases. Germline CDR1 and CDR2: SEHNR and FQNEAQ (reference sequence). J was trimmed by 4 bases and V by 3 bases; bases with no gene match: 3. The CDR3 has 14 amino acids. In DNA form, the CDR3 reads TGTGCCAGCAGCTTCGGGACAGATAATCAGCCCCAGCATTTT. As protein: CASSFGTDNQPQHF.

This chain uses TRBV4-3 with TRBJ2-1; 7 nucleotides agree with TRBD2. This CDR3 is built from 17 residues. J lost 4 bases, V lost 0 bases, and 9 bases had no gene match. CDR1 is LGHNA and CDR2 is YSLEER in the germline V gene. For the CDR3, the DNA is TGCGCCAGCAGCCAAGATCGGTCCGGGGAGGGGTACAATGAGCAGTTCTTC. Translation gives CASSQDRSGEGYNEQFF.

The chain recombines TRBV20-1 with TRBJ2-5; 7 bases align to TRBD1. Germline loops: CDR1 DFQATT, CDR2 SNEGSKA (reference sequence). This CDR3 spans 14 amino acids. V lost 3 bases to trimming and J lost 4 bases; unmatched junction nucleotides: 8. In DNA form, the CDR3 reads TGCAGTGCTAGGAGGCAGGGGGAGCGAGAGACCCAGTACTTC. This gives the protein CSARRQGERETQYF.

Here the CDR3 reads CASSRLGGRGSYNEQFF. In DNA form, the CDR3 reads TGTGCCAGCAGCCGCCTTGGGGGAAGGGGCTCCTACAATGAGCAGTTCTTC. The chain carries TRBV14 and TRBJ2-1; D is tentatively TRBD1 or TRBD2 (5 bases each). V lost 4 bases and J lost 0, with 16 bases in between. Germline values: CDR1 SGHDN, CDR2 FVKESK. The CDR3 sequence is 17 residues long.

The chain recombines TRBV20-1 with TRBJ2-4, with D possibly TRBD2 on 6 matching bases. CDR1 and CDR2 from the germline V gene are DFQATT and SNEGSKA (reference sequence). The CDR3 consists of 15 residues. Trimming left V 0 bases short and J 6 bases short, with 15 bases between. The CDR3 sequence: CSARDSTGDGNIQYF. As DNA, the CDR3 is TGCAGTGCTAGAGATTCAACGGGGGACGGAAACATTCAGTACTTC.

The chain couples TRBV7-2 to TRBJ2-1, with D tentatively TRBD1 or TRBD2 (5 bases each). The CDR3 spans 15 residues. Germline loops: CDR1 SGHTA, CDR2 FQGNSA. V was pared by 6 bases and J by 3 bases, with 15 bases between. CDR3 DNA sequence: TGTGCCAGCAGTTCCGGGACGGAGAACTACAATGAGCAGTTCTTC. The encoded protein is CASSSGTENYNEQFF. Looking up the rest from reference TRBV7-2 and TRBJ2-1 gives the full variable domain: GAGVSQSPSNKVTEKGKDVELRCDPISGHTALYWYRQSLGQGLEFLIYFQGNSAPDKSGLPSDRFSAERTGGSVSTLTIQRTQQEDSAVYLCASSSGTENYNEQFFGPGTRLTVL.

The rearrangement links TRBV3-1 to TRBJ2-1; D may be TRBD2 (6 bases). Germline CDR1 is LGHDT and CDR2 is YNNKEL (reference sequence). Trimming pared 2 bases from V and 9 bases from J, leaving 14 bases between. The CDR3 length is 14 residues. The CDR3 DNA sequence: TGTGCCAGCAGCCAAACGGGCGGGGCTTGTGAGCAGTTCTTC. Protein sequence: CASSQTGGACEQFF.

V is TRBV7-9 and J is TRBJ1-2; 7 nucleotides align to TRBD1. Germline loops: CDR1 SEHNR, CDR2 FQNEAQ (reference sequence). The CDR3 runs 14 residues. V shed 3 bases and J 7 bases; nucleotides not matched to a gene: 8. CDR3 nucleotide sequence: TGTGCCAGCAGCTTCACAGGGGCTGGATCTGGCTACACCTTC. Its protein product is CASSFTGAGSGYTF. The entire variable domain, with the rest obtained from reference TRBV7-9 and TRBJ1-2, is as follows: DTGVSQNPRHKITKRGQNVTFRCDPISEHNRLYWYRQTLGQGPEFLTYFQNEAQLEKSRLLSDRFSAERPKGSFSTLEIQRTEQGDSAMYLCASSFTGAGSGYTFGSGTRLTVV.

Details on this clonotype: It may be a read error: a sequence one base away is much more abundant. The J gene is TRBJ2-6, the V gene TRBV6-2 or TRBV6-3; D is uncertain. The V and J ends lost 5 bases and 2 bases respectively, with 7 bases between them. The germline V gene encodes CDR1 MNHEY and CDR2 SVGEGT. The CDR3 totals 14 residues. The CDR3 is CASSDQAGANVLTF. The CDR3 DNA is TGTGCCAGCAGTGATCAAGCTGGGGCCAACGTCCTGACTTTC.

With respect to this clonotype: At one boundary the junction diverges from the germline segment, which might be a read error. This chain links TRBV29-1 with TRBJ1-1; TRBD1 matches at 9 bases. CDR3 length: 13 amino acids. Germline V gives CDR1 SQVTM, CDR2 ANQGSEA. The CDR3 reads CSGEQGAKTEAFF. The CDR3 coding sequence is TGCAGCGGTGAACAGGGGGCAAAGACTGAAGCTTTCTTT.

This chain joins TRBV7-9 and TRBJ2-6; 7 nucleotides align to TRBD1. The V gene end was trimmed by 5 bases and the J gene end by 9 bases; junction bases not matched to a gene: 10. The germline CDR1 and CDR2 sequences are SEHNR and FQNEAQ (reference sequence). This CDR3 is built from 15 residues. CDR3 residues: CASSHRDSLFNVLTF. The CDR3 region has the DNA TGTGCCAGCAGCCACAGGGACAGCCTTTTCAACGTCCTGACTTTC.

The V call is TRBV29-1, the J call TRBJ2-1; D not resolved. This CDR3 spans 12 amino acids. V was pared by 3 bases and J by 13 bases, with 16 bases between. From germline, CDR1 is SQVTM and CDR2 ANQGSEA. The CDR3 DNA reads TGCAGCGTTGATAGGACGCAAGAGACCCAGTTCTTC. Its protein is CSVDRTQETQFF.

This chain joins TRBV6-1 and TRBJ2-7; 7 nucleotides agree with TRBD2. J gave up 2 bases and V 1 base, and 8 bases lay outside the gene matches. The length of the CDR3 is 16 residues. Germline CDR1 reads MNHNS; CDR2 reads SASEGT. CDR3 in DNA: TGTGCCAGCAGTGAAGTTATTTCGGGGGGAGCCTACGAGCAGTACTTC. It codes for CASSEVISGGAYEQYF.

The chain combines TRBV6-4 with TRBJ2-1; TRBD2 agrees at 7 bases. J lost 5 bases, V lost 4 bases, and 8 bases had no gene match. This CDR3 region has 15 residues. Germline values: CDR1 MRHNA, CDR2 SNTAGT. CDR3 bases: TGTGCCAGCAGTGTGTCTAGCGGAGGACACAATGAGCAGTTCTTC. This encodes CASSVSSGGHNEQFF.

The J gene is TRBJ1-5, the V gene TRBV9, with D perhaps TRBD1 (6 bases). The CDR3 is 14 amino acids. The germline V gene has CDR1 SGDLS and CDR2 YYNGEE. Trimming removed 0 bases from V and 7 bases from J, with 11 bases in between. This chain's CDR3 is CASSVEGGLQPQHF. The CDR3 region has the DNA TGTGCCAGCAGCGTAGAGGGGGGGCTCCAGCCCCAGCATTTT.

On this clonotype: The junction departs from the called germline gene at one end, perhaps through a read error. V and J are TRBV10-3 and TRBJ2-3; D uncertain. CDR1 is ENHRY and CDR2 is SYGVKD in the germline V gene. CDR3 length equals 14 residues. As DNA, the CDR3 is TGTGCCATCAGTGAAGGGTTTCTCACAGATACGCAGTCTTTT. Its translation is CAISEGFLTDTQSF.

The CDR3 is CASSPGQGGSYGYTF. Written as DNA, the CDR3 is TGCGCCAGCAGCCCAGGACAGGGTGGTTCCTATGGCTACACCTTC. The chain employs TRBV5-1 and TRBJ1-2, with TRBD1 matching over 8 bases. The germline CDR1 and CDR2 sequences are SGHRS and YFSETQ. The V segment lost 4 bases and the J segment 4 bases; nucleotides outside the gene matches: 9. The CDR3 sequence is 15 residues long.

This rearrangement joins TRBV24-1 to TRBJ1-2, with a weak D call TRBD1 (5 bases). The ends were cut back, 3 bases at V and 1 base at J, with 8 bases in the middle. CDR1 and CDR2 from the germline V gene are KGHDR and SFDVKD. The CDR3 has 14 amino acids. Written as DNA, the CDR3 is TGTGCCACCAGTGATGTGGACATTAACTATGGCTACACCTTC. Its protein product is CATSDVDINYGYTF.

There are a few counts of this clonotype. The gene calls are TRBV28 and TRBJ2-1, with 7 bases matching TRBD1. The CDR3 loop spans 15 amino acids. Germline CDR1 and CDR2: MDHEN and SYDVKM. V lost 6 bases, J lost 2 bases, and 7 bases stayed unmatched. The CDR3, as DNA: TGTGCCAGCAGCTCACAGGGGATTCCCTACAATGAGCAGTTCTTC. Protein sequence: CASSSQGIPYNEQFF. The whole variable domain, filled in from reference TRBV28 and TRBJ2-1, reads DVKVTQSSRYLVKRTGEKVFLECVQDMDHENMFWYRQDPGLGLRLIYFSYDVKMKEKGDIPEGYSVSREKKERFSLILESASTNQTSMYLCASSSQGIPYNEQFFGPGTRLTVL.

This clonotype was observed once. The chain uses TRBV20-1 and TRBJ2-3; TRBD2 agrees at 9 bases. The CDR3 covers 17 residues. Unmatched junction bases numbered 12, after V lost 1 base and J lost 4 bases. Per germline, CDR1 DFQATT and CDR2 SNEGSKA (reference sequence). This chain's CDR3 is CSARVFGKSGGSDTQYF. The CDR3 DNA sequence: TGCAGTGCTAGAGTTTTCGGGAAAAGCGGGGGGTCAGATACGCAGTATTTT.

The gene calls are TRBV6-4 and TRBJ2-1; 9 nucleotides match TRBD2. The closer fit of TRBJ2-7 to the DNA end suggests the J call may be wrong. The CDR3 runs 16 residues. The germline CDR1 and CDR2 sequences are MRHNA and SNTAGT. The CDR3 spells CASGSAGGGSYNEQYF. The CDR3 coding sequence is TGTGCCAGCGGCAGCGCGGGAGGGGGCTCCTACAATGAGCAGTACTTC.

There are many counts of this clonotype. CDR3 sequence reads: CASSLVPDRPYEQYF. CDR3 nucleotide sequence: TGCGCCAGCAGCTTGGTACCGGACCGCCCCTACGAGCAGTACTTC. The chain joins TRBV5-1 to TRBJ2-7; no reliable D call. This CDR3 has 15 amino acids. Trimming pared 0 bases from V and 2 bases from J, leaving 12 bases between. CDR1 SGHRS and CDR2 YFSETQ come from the germline V gene.

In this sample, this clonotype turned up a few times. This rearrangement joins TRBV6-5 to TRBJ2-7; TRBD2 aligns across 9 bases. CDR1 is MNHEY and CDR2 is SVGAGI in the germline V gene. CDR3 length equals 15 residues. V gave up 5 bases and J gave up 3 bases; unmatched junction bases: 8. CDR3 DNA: TGTGCCAGCAGTGGTGGACTAGCGTCGAGCTACGAGCAGTACTTC. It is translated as CASSGGLASSYEQYF.

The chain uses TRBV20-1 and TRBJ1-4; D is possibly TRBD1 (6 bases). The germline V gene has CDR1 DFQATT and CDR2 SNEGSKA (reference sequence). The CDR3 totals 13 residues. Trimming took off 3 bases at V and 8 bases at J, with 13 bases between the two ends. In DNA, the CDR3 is TGCAGTGCTAGGGAACAGGGAGGGGAAAAACTGTTTTTT. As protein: CSAREQGGEKLFF.

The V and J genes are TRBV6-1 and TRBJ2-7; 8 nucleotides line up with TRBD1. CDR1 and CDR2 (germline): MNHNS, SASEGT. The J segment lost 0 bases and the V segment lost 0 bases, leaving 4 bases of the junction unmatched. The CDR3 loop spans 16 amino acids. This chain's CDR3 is CASSEARDRSSYEQYF. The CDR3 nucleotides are TGTGCCAGCAGTGAAGCCCGGGACAGGAGCTCCTACGAGCAGTACTTC.

The DNA of the CDR3 is TGTGCCAGCAGCCAAGTACAGGGAAACGTCCTGACTTTC. This gives the protein CASSQVQGNVLTF. The chain recombines TRBV14 with TRBJ2-6; D might be TRBD1 (6 bases). Trimming took 1 base from V and 10 from J, leaving 8 bases between them. CDR3 length: 13 residues. Per germline, CDR1 SGHDN and CDR2 FVKESK.

The CDR3 sequence is CASSSRARGDTQYF. Here the CDR3 DNA reads TGCGCCAGCAGCTCGAGGGCGCGAGGAGATACGCAGTATTTT. The chain uses TRBV5-1 and TRBJ2-3; possibly TRBD2 for D (5 bases). Germline CDR1 reads SGHRS; CDR2 reads YFSETQ. The CDR3 covers 14 residues. V dropped 3 bases and J dropped 5 bases, with 13 bases sitting between them.